A selection of T cell receptor beta chains follows, all from one sample in a study of cytomegalovirus exposure and HLA in healthy donors. Measured with immunoSEQ multiplex PCR; TCRdb has only the in-frame clones, and not every one. Here the sample spans 70,000 to 95,000 clones, about 77% being singletons. Input material: PBMCs. The receptors originated from a man aged 45-65 years in good health and CMV-seronegative. CDR3s include the opening cysteine and the closing phenylalanine or tryptophan. The D gene is left open where the match is weak. The size field is filled for only some rows; it gives once, few, many or a size class.

d_call,v_call,j_call,clone_size,cdr3_aa,cdr3_nt
.,TRBV10-3,TRBJ1-2,.,CAISEPGNYGYTF,TGTGCCATCAGTGAGCCAGGCAACTATGGCTACACCTTC
.,TRBV19,TRBJ2-5,few,CASSINRQETQYF,TGTGCCAGTAGTATAAACAGGCAAGAGACCCAGTACTTC
.,TRBV18,TRBJ1-2,.,CASSRMDGMIGGYTF,TGTGCCAGCTCACGGATGGACGGGATGATCGGGGGCTACACCTTC
.,TRBV9,TRBJ2-5,.,CASSVAGSSEETQYF,TGTGCCAGCAGTGTTGCGGGGAGTTCTGAAGAGACCCAGTACTTC
.,TRBV5-1,TRBJ2-6,.,CASSLGGVGANVLTF,TGCGCCAGCAGCTTGGGGGGCGTTGGGGCCAACGTCCTGACTTTC
TRBD2,TRBV7-2,TRBJ2-1,.,CASSLVRGLGNNEQFF,TGTGCCAGCAGCTTAGTTCGGGGACTAGGGAATAATGAGCAGTTCTTC
.,TRBV28,TRBJ1-5,.,CASSLIEDSLNQPQHF,TGTGCCAGCAGTTTAATCGAGGACAGCCTTAATCAGCCCCAGCATTTT
TRBD1,TRBV4-3,TRBJ1-2,.,CASSQDAGGGRGYTF,TGCGCCAGCAGCCAAGATGCGGGAGGGGGCCGGGGCTACACCTTC
.,TRBV11-2,TRBJ2-7,.,CASSLAATADYEQYF,TGTGCCAGCAGCTTAGCGGCGACAGCAGACTACGAGCAGTACTTC
TRBD1,TRBV6-6,TRBJ1-1,.,CASSDRGGKAFF,TGTGCCAGCAGTGACAGGGGGGGAAAAGCTTTCTTT
.,TRBV11-1,TRBJ2-7,.,CASSFYPYEQYF,TGTGCCAGCAGCTTCTATCCCTACGAGCAGTACTTC
TRBD1,TRBV28,TRBJ1-1,.,CASSYTTGGAFF,TGTGCCAGCAGTTATACGACAGGGGGAGCTTTCTTT
.,TRBV7-9,TRBJ2-7,.,CASSSGLVYEQYF,TGTGCCAGCAGCAGCGGACTGGTCTACGAGCAGTACTTC
.,TRBV23-1,TRBJ1-1,.,CASTMGGGNTEAFF,TGCGCCAGCACCATGGGTGGAGGGAACACTGAAGCTTTCTTT
TRBD1,TRBV14,TRBJ2-6,.,CASSRRQGGGVLTF,TGTGCCAGCAGCCGCCGACAGGGGGGTGGCGTCCTGACTTTC
.,TRBV21-1,TRBJ2-4,.,CASSKVVIAKNIQYF,TGTGCCAGCAGCAAAGTTGTCATAGCCAAAAACATTCAGTACTTC
.,TRBV2,TRBJ2-3,.,CASSSTSVSTDTQYF,TGTGCCAGCAGCTCGACTAGTGTTAGCACAGATACGCAGTATTTT
.,TRBV7-3,TRBJ2-2,.,CASQQGGTTGELFF,TGTGCCAGCCAGCAAGGAGGTACCACCGGGGAGCTGTTTTTT
.,TRBV7-9,TRBJ2-3,once,CASSGGSTDTQYF,TGTGCCAGCAGCGGGGGGAGCACAGATACGCAGTATTTT
TRBD2,TRBV25-1,TRBJ2-1,.,CASSDQGLGKFF,TGTGCCAGCAGTGACCAGGGACTAGGAAAGTTCTTC
TRBD1,TRBV4-1,TRBJ1-5,.,CASSQGTGGGQPQHF,TGCGCCAGCAGCCAAGGAACAGGGGGCGGACAGCCCCAGCATTTT
.,TRBV5-5,TRBJ1-3,.,CASSWGDSGNTIYF,TGTGCCAGCAGCTGGGGGGACTCTGGAAACACCATATATTTT
TRBD1,TRBV5-1,TRBJ2-2,.,CASSLNGQGNTGELFF,TGCGCCAGCAGCTTGAATGGACAGGGTAACACCGGGGAGCTGTTTTTT
TRBD2,TRBV30,TRBJ2-1,.,CAWSVTSGGGYEQFF,TGTGCCTGGAGTGTAACTAGCGGGGGTGGATATGAGCAGTTCTTC
TRBD2,TRBV27,TRBJ2-7,.,CASSLGGGYGEQYF,TGTGCCAGCAGTTTGGGCGGGGGGTACGGCGAGCAGTACTTC
TRBD1,TRBV19,TRBJ2-5,.,CASSIGQGQETQYF,TGTGCCAGTAGTATAGGACAGGGTCAAGAGACCCAGTACTTC
.,TRBV21-1,TRBJ2-1,.,CASSQTRDSFNNEQFF,TGTGCCAGCAGCCAGACGAGGGACTCCTTTAACAATGAGCAGTTCTTC
TRBD2,TRBV5-1,TRBJ2-1,.,CASSLVPAGGKINEQFF,TGCGCCAGCAGCTTGGTCCCGGCGGGGGGGAAAATCAATGAGCAGTTCTTC
.,TRBV14,TRBJ1-1,.,CASSQAIGTEAFF,TGTGCCAGCAGCCAAGCGATCGGCACTGAAGCTTTCTTT
.,TRBV19,TRBJ2-3,.,CASSIGAPPDTQYF,TGTGCCAGTAGTATAGGGGCCCCCCCAGATACGCAGTATTTT
TRBD1,TRBV5-5,TRBJ2-3,.,CASSLSRGLDTQYF,TGTGCCAGCAGCTTATCCAGGGGGCTGGATACGCAGTATTTT
.,TRBV7-9,TRBJ2-7,.,CSSSFPGAYEQYF,TGTTCCAGCAGCTTCCCAGGGGCCTACGAGCAGTACTTC
TRBD2,TRBV5-4,TRBJ2-5,.,CASSSNSGGASQETQYF,TGTGCCAGCAGCTCAAATAGCGGGGGGGCCTCACAAGAGACCCAGTACTTC
.,TRBV11-3,TRBJ1-1,.,CASSLEEELGAAWNTEAFF,TGTGCCAGCAGCTTAGAAGAGGAGCTGGGGGCCGCCTGGAACACTGAAGCTTTCTTT
TRBD2,TRBV7-9,TRBJ2-5,.,CASTRGSRETQYF,TGTGCCAGCACCCGCGGGAGTCGGGAGACCCAGTACTTC
.,TRBV6-5,TRBJ1-6,.,CASSYQNSPLHF,TGTGCCAGCAGTTACCAAAATTCACCCCTCCACTTT
.,TRBV7-9,TRBJ1-1,.,CATSSTRGPLSRKAFF,TGTGCCACCTCCAGTACCCGAGGGCCCCTTTCACGGAAAGCTTTCTTT
.,TRBV18,TRBJ2-3,.,CANSEVKEDTQYF,TGTGCCAACTCGGAGGTCAAGGAAGATACGCAGTATTTT
.,TRBV15,TRBJ2-7,.,CATSSDGEPYEQYF,TGTGCCACCAGCTCAGACGGGGAACCTTACGAGCAGTACTTC
.,TRBV2,TRBJ2-2,.,CASRLAPNTGELFF,TGTGCCAGCAGGCTCGCGCCGAACACCGGGGAGCTGTTTTTT
TRBD2,TRBV6-5,TRBJ2-1,.,CASSGGTTGDNEQFF,TGTGCCAGCAGCGGAGGGACTACTGGGGACAATGAGCAGTTCTTC
TRBD2,TRBV7-2,TRBJ2-7,.,CASSSPGLAVYEQYF,TGTGCCAGCAGCTCCCCGGGACTAGCGGTCTACGAGCAGTACTTC
.,TRBV10-3,TRBJ2-3,.,CAISEFKDTQYF,TGTGCCATCAGTGAGTTCAAAGATACGCAGTATTTT
.,TRBV27,TRBJ1-6,.,CASSLQGYNSPLHF,TGTGCCAGCAGTTTACAGGGTTATAATTCACCCCTCCACTTT
.,TRBV9,TRBJ2-6,.,CASSAYTGANVLTF,TGTGCCAGCAGCGCATACACTGGGGCCAACGTCCTGACTTTC
TRBD1,TRBV10-3,TRBJ2-7,.,CAISRDRGLNEQYF,TGTGCCATCAGTCGAGACAGGGGGCTCAACGAGCAGTACTTC
.,TRBV28,TRBJ2-7,.,CASSSTAPRKQYF,TGTGCCAGCAGTTCTACAGCCCCCCGAAAGCAGTACTTC
TRBD1,TRBV2,TRBJ1-3,.,CASVYGQVISGNTIYF,TGTGCCAGCGTCTACGGACAGGTTATCTCTGGAAACACCATATATTTT